This TCR beta chain is from a study of tissue T cells after allogeneic stem cell transplantation. Sequencing of TCRbeta CDR3 at survey depth gave sequences and template counts. Libraries were prepared by immunoSEQ multiplex PCR; TCRdb keeps only in-frame clonotypes and omits some of them. The sample has just over 20,000 clones; around 63% are singletons. Turning to this clone: Its cognate antigen is unknown. Germline and genes here are mouse.

Findings and limits, study-wide: Anatomically similar tissues had similar TCR repertoires within each patient. Limitations included a small, clinically heterogeneous cohort and limited sampling depth.

This receptor was identified in a female BALB/c mouse in good health. For this strain, the MHC haplotype corresponds to H2-d. Sequenced sample: blood.

CDR3 DNA, as far as it was read: TGTGCCAGCAGCCAAGACGGGCCAGGGGGAGACACCCAGTAC. Its protein is CASSQDGPGGDTQY. The full CDR3 sequence reads CASSQDGPGGDTQYF. The rearrangement joins TRBV2 to TRBJ2-5; 7 positions match TRBD1. The DNA ends 1 residue before the CDR3 does, and the rest of the CDR3 is filled in from the germline J gene. Trimming took 0 bases from V and 5 from J; bases not matched to a gene: 5. Germline V gene data show CDR1 as LGHNA and CDR2 as YSYQKL. The CDR3 is 15 amino acids. Full variable domain (missing parts from reference TRBV2 and TRBJ2-5): DPKIIQKPKYLVAVTGSEKILICEQYLGHNAMYWYRQSAKKPLEFMFSYSYQKLMDNQTASSRFQPQSSKKNHLDLQITALKPDDSATYFCASSQDGPGGDTQYFGPGTRLLVL.